This is a list of T cell receptor beta chains from one sample in a study of human thymus T cells. Method: immunoSEQ multiplex PCR; TCRdb's copy keeps in-frame clones and lacks some. The sample lists roughly 77,000 clones, 85% to 95% seen once, with around 0.034% in the top ten. The specimen sequenced was thymus tissue. The source of these receptors is a girl under three years old with a congenital heart defect but otherwise immunologically healthy. Both conserved end residues are part of each CDR3. D genes are given only for firm matches.

d_call,j_call,v_call,cdr3_length,cdr3_aa,cdr3_nt
-,TRBJ1-5,TRBV2,13,CASSERGYQPQHF,TGTGCCAGCAGTGAGCGAGGGTATCAGCCCCAGCATTTT
-,TRBJ1-5,TRBV6-1,15,CASSDSRYFNQPQHF,TGTGCCAGCAGTGACTCCAGATATTTCAATCAGCCCCAGCATTTT
TRBD1,TRBJ2-7,TRBV5-8,17,CASSPTKLRDRASEQYF,TGTGCCAGCAGCCCGACCAAACTCCGGGACAGGGCGAGCGAGCAGTACTTC
TRBD1,TRBJ2-6,TRBV5-1,20,CASSQLRRDRGGPGANVLTF,TGCGCCAGCAGCCAACTAAGGAGGGACAGGGGGGGACCTGGGGCCAACGTCCTGACTTTC
-,TRBJ2-7,TRBV27,15,CASTAPGFQQGEQYF,TGTGCCAGCACAGCCCCCGGTTTCCAACAAGGCGAGCAGTACTTC
-,TRBJ2-5,TRBV25-1,15,CASSESVRVGETQYF,TGTGCCAGCAGTGAATCCGTCAGGGTGGGAGAGACCCAGTACTTC
-,TRBJ1-2,TRBV27,14,CASSFQGWGYGYTF,TGTGCCAGCAGTTTTCAGGGGTGGGGCTATGGCTACACCTTC
-,TRBJ2-7,TRBV4-3,13,CASSQDCGYEQYF,TGCGCCAGCAGCCAAGATTGCGGATACGAGCAGTACTTC
-,TRBJ2-7,TRBV10-1,17,CASSESIAVTQANEQYF,TGCGCCAGCAGTGAGTCTATCGCAGTGACCCAAGCGAACGAGCAGTACTTC
TRBD1,TRBJ1-1,TRBV10-3,13,CANKDRANTEAFF,TGTGCCAACAAAGACAGGGCGAACACTGAAGCTTTCTTT
-,TRBJ2-1,TRBV6-6,15,CASSWSRRSYNEQFF,TGTGCCAGCAGCTGGAGCAGACGCTCCTACAATGAGCAGTTCTTC
-,TRBJ2-4,TRBV27,15,CASSEKTTAKNIQYF,TGTGCCAGCAGCGAGAAAACAACGGCCAAAAACATTCAGTACTTC
TRBD1,TRBJ1-5,TRBV27,17,CASSLGQATLGNQPQHF,TGTGCCAGCAGCCTAGGACAGGCGACCTTAGGGAATCAGCCCCAGCATTTT
TRBD2,TRBJ2-2,TRBV4-1,17,CASSPLTSGSFTGELFF,TGCGCCAGCAGCCCCCTAACTAGCGGGAGTTTCACCGGGGAGCTGTTTTTT
TRBD1,TRBJ2-5,TRBV11-1,15,CASSRTGDGGETQYF,TGTGCCAGCAGCCGCACAGGGGACGGTGGAGAGACCCAGTACTTC